Below, 11 T cell receptor beta chains from the same sample are listed, as sequenced in a study of blood T cell repertoires in COVID-19. Repertoires were generated with immunoSEQ multiplex PCR, while TCRdb's copy carries only in-frame clones and drops some. Of about 220,000 clones listed, about 78% are singletons. The sample was peripheral blood. All receptors come from a woman in her seventies with acute or convalescent COVID-19.

This sequence joins TRBV7-9 and TRBJ2-5; 7 nucleotides match TRBD2. Germline V CDR1 and CDR2: SEHNR, FQNEAQ (reference sequence). CDR3 length equals 14 residues. The V and J ends lost 9 bases and 5 bases, in that order; junction bases with no gene match: 12. CDR3 DNA: TGTGCCAGTACGACTAGCCGGGGGACGGAGACCCAGTACTTC. Translation: CASTTSRGTETQYF.

The V call is TRBV5-1, the J call TRBJ2-2; D unclear. Germline V lookup: CDR1 SGHRS, CDR2 YFSETQ. This CDR3 is 17 amino acids long. V was shortened by 4 bases and J by 4 bases, with 20 bases between the two germline ends. The CDR3 DNA sequence: TGCGCCAGCAGCCCCCTATTGGGTCGGGTCGGCACCGGGGAGCTGTTTTTT. It translates to CASSPLLGRVGTGELFF.

The V gene is TRBV30, the J gene TRBJ2-2; 7 nucleotides agree with TRBD1. This CDR3 comprises 14 residues. CDR1 is GTSNPN and CDR2 is SVGIG in the germline V gene (reference sequence). J lost 5 bases, V lost 4 bases, and 7 bases had no gene match. This CDR3 is CAWIQGSVTGELFF. In nucleotides, the CDR3 is TGTGCCTGGATACAGGGGAGTGTTACCGGGGAGCTGTTTTTT.

The rearrangement links TRBV6-2 or TRBV6-3 to TRBJ1-5; D perhaps matches TRBD1 (5 bases). Germline lookup yields CDR1 MNHEY and CDR2 SVGEGT. Trimming left V 2 bases short and J 4 bases short, with 9 bases between. The CDR3 is made up of 14 amino acids. The CDR3 coding sequence is TGTGCCAGCAGTTACATCAGGGCGAATCAGCCCCAGCATTTT. Encoded protein: CASSYIRANQPQHF.

The V call is TRBV10-3, the J call TRBJ2-3, with TRBD1 as a possible D gene (7 bases). CDR1 and CDR2 (germline): ENHRY, SYGVKD. This CDR3 contains 16 residues. The V and J ends lost 0 bases and 3 bases respectively, with 13 bases between them. The chain's CDR3 is CAISESSAGGTDTQYF. DNA of the CDR3: TGTGCCATCAGTGAGTCGTCGGCAGGGGGGACAGATACGCAGTATTTT.

This rearrangement joins TRBV7-9 to TRBJ1-1; D possibly corresponds to TRBD1 (5 bases). This CDR3 has 13 amino acids. Germline CDR1 reads SEHNR; CDR2 reads FQNEAQ (reference sequence). V was shortened by 5 bases and J by 8 bases, with 15 bases between the two germline ends. CDR3 in DNA: TGTGCCAGCAGCGTCTCCGGGGGGACGGAAGCTTTCTTT. The encoded protein is CASSVSGGTEAFF.

The table lists this clone with a count of one. The chain couples TRBV4-3 to TRBJ2-1; no firm D call. V was clipped by 0 bases and J by 4 bases, with 4 bases between them. The CDR3 has 13 amino acids. Germline CDR1 and CDR2: LGHNA and YSLEER. CDR3 loop: CASSQEQYNEQFF. In DNA form, the CDR3 reads TGCGCCAGCAGCCAAGAACAGTACAATGAGCAGTTCTTC.

This chain uses TRBV7-2 with TRBJ2-1; TRBD2 is a possible D gene (5 bases). The CDR3 is 15 amino acids. CDR1 is SGHTA, CDR2 FQGNSA, per germline. The ends were cut back, 1 base at V and 9 bases at J, with 16 bases in the middle. Here the CDR3 DNA reads TGTGCCAGCAGCTTAGGGCGGGCTAGATCCGGTGAGCAGTTCTTC. It codes for CASSLGRARSGEQFF.

This chain uses TRBV12-5 with TRBJ2-2, with TRBD2 matching 7 bases. V was pared by 8 bases and J by 0 bases, with 6 bases of the junction left unmatched. This CDR3 is built from 15 residues. The germline V gene has CDR1 LGHNT and CDR2 FRNRAP. The CDR3 spells CASQRDLTNTGELFF. CDR3 DNA: TGTGCTAGTCAGCGGGACCTTACGAACACCGGGGAGCTGTTTTTT.

This clone appeared once. The chain combines TRBV5-1 with TRBJ1-1, with D possibly being TRBD1 (6 bases). The CDR3 has 15 amino acids. V was pared by 0 bases and J by 4 bases, with 13 bases between. Germline assignment: CDR1 SGHRS and CDR2 YFSETQ. As DNA, the CDR3 is TGCGCCAGCAGCTTGGCGGGGGGGCTAGTCACTGAAGCTTTCTTT. As protein: CASSLAGGLVTEAFF.

The chain combines TRBV15 with TRBJ2-1; D is undetermined. The CDR3 sequence is 14 residues long. Trimming pared 1 base from V and 9 bases from J, leaving 13 bases between. Germline values: CDR1 LNHNV, CDR2 YYDKDF (reference sequence). The CDR3 protein is CATSRVVVRSEQFF. CDR3 nucleotide sequence: TGTGCCACCAGCAGAGTTGTAGTACGGAGTGAGCAGTTCTTC.